A selection of T cell receptor beta chains follows, all from one sample in a study of T cell repertoires in cytomegalovirus infection. No antigen is known for these receptors. TCRdb reanalysed the reads using MiXCR and keeps one entry per CDR3 protein. This sample carries 900,000 to 950,000 distinct CDR3 sequences, around 32% of them seen once, and the ten largest clones take over 12%. The material was cultured CD8+ T cells from PBMCs, obtained from culture after CMV antigen stimulation. These receptor sequences come from a human donor in good health (CMV status not recorded). Some clones in this sample may be carry-over from other donors' samples. CDR3s include the opening cysteine and the closing phenylalanine or tryptophan. A D gene is named only where the DNA matches it firmly.

>NA|TRBV7-8
CASSFMVGGELFF
>TRBD1|TRBV4-2
CASSQGQGASNIQYF
>NA|TRBV14
CASSQVVRATEAFF
>TRBD2|TRBV20-1
CSARDRTSGGGEQFF
>TRBD1|TRBV20-1
CSAEGQGANYGYTF
>NA|TRBV6-2/TRBV6-3
CASSYSRGSDTEAFF
>NA|TRBV7-2
CASSLGDTTTNEKLFF
>NA|TRBV12-3/TRBV12-4
CASSPTGPAYEQYF
>NA|TRBV18
CASSPPMSYGYTF
>NA|TRBV7-6
CASSIPGHRFLYSNQPQHF
>TRBD2|TRBV10-3
CAIGTSGGGEQFF
>NA|TRBV7-6
CASSLVGLAGDGYTF
>NA|TRBV5-4
CASRGEENYGYTF
>TRBD2|TRBV7-2
CASSLVARGATDTQYF
>TRBD1|TRBV3-1
CASSQEGIDRGRYGYTF
>NA|TRBV13
CASSLRGSVYEQYF
>TRBD1|TRBV5-6
CASSSRDRDSYEQYF
>NA|TRBV6-1
CASIGQTVYGYTF
>NA|TRBV28
CASTSWVGAPDTQYF
>TRBD1|TRBV7-8
CASSPIATGQNSNQPQHF
>NA|TRBV28
CASSLWGKGETQYF
>TRBD2|TRBV5-1
CASSLRLAGGYSYNEQFF
>TRBD1|TRBV7-9
CASSLDRGGNEKLFF
>NA|TRBV3-1
CASSQDLGTSYNEQFF
>NA|TRBV25-1
CASSAYSNTEAFF
>TRBD1|TRBV6-5
CASSFEPGQDSLGAFF
>TRBD1|TRBV5-6
CASSLGGTGKTEAFF
>NA|TRBV18
CTSSPSTGPNNEQFF
>NA|TRBV6-5
CASSYSGRRETQYF
>TRBD2|TRBV4-1
CASSQVSSGGLNEQFF
>TRBD1|TRBV27
CASRPGTGTNEKLFF
>TRBD1|TRBV25-1
CAAAGTANTGELFF
>TRBD1|TRBV6-1
CASSYPGQGYEQYF
>NA|TRBV27
CASSLLGPTNEKLFF
>NA|TRBV7-6
CASSLVGSDTDTQYF
>NA|TRBV18
CASAYFGAYTDTQYF
>NA|TRBV7-9
CASSSPPQFPTDTQYF
>NA|TRBV7-6
CVSSLAADTQYF
>NA|TRBV27
CASSSIPGSAEAFF
>NA|TRBV18
CASSPNLGVGYGYTF
>NA|TRBV12-3/TRBV12-4
CASSEPGLQPQHF
>NA|TRBV11-2
CASSQQGRGGTGELFF
>NA|TRBV6-8
CASSLQEWEKLFF
>NA|TRBV7-8
CASSFPQPGLDTQYF
>TRBD1|TRBV6-1
CASRDDTGGYGYTF
>NA|TRBV10-1
CASSEGDIYGTDTQYF
>NA|TRBV12-3/TRBV12-4
CASSPRTAFYEQYF
>NA|TRBV25-1
CASSTFAEGRTNEKLFF
>NA|TRBV27
CASSPYPQSNYGYTF
>NA|TRBV28
CASSFLLSGANVLTF
>TRBD2|TRBV12-3/TRBV12-4
CASRVLAYNEQFF
>NA|TRBV7-8
CASSFPPWTPRREDGYTF
>NA|TRBV19
CASRFSAWGPGADTQYF
>NA|TRBV12-3/TRBV12-4
CASSFAPGELFF
>TRBD1|TRBV4-1
CASSQTGGDYGYTF
>TRBD1|TRBV7-6
CASSSEGATNYGYTF
>TRBD1|TRBV3-1
CASSQETGYINNEQFF
>NA|TRBV19
CATSGIENEKLFF
>TRBD2|TRBV11-1
CASSFAVSFRGGSETQYF